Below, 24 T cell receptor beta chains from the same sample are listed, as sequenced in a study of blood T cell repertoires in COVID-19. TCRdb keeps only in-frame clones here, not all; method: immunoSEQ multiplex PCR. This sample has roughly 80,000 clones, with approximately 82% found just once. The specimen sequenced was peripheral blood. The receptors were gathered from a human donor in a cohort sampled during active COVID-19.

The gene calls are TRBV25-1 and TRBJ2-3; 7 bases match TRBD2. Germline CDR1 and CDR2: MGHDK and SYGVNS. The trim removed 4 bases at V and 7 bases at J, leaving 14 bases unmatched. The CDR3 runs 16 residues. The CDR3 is CASSGPSGGRVNTQYF. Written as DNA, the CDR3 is TGTGCCAGCAGTGGACCCTCCGGCGGGAGAGTGAATACGCAGTATTTT.

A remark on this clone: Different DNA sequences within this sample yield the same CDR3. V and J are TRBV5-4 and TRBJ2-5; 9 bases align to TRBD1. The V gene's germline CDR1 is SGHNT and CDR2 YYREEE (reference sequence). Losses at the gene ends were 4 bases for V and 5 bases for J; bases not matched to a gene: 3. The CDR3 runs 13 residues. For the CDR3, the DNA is TGTGCCAGCAGCCTGACAGGGGGGGAGACCCAGTACTTC. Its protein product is CASSLTGGETQYF.

The CDR3 reads CSVERQGGYEQYF. CDR3 in DNA: TGCAGCGTTGAACGACAGGGAGGCTACGAGCAGTACTTC. The V and J genes are TRBV29-1 and TRBJ2-7; possible D gene TRBD1, 7 bases. V was cut by 2 bases and J by 3 bases, with 11 bases left in between. Germline loops: CDR1 SQVTM, CDR2 ANQGSEA. This CDR3 has 13 amino acids.

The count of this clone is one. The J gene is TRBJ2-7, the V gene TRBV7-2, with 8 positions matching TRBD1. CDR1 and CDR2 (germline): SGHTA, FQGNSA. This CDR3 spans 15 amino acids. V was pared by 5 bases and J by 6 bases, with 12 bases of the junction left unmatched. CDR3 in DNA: TGTGCCAGCAGCCTACAGGGGGGAGTAATAGGCGAGCAGTACTTC. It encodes CASSLQGGVIGEQYF.

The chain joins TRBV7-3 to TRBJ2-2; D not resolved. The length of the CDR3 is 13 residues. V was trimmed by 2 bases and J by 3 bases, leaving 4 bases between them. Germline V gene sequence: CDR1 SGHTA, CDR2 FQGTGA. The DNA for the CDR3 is TGTGCCAGCAGCTTACCGGACACCGGGGAGCTGTTTTTT. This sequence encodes CASSLPDTGELFF.

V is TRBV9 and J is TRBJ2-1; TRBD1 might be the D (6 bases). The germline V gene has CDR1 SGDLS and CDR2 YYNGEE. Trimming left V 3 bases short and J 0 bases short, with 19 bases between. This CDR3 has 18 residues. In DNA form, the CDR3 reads TGTGCCAGCAGCGCCACCCCGGTGGGGGCCTCCTCCTACAATGAGCAGTTCTTC. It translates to CASSATPVGASSYNEQFF.

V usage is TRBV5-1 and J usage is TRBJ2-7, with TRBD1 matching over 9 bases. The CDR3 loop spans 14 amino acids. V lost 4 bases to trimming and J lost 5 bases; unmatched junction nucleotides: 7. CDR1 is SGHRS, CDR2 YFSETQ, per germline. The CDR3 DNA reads TGCGCCAGCAGCGCCCCACAGGGGGCGAACGAGCAGTACTTC. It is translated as CASSAPQGANEQYF.

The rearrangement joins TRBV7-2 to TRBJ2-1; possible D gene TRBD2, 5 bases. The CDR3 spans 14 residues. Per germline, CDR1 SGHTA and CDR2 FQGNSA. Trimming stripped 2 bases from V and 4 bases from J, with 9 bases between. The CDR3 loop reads CASSLTRDYNEQFF. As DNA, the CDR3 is TGTGCCAGCAGCTTAACTAGGGATTACAATGAGCAGTTCTTC.

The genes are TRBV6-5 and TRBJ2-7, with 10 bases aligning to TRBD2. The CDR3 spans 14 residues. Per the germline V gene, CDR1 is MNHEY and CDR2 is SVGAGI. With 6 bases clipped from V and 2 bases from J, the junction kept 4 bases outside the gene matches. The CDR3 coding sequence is TGTGCCAGCAGAGGGACTAGCGAGACCTACGAGCAGTACTTC. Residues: CASRGTSETYEQYF.

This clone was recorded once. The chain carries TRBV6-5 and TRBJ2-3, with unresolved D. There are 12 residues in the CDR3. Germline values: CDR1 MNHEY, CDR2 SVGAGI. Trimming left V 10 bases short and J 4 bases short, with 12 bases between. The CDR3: CATVGSADTQYF. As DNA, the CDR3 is TGTGCCACCGTCGGTAGTGCAGATACGCAGTATTTT.

The DNA for the CDR3 is TGTGCCAGCAGCTTGTACAGGGCGGCCTACGAGCAGTACTTC. Translating gives CASSLYRAAYEQYF. V and J are TRBV5-6 and TRBJ2-7, with D maybe TRBD1 (6 bases). The CDR3 extends over 14 amino acids. V lost 1 base and J 2 bases, leaving 10 bases between the germline ends. Germline CDR1 reads SGHDT; CDR2 reads YYEEEE. The complete variable domain, with remaining parts taken from reference TRBV5-6 and TRBJ2-7, reads DAGVTQSPTHLIKTRGQQVTLRCSPKSGHDTVSWYQQALGQGPQFIFQYYEEEERQRGNFPDRFSGHQFPNYSSELNVNALLLGDSALYLCASSLYRAAYEQYFGPGTRLTVT.

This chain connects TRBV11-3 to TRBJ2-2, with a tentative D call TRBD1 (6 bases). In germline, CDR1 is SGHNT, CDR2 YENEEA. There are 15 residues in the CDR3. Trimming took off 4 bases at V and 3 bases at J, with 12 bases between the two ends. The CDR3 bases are TGTGCCAGCAGCTCCCCGGACAGCCACACCGGGGAGCTGTTTTTT. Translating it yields CASSSPDSHTGELFF.

The chain's CDR3 is CASSQVAGGSYNEQFF. CDR3 DNA sequence: TGTGCCAGCAGCCAAGTTGCGGGAGGCTCCTACAATGAGCAGTTCTTC. The chain links TRBV14 to TRBJ2-1; 8 bases are a match to TRBD2. The V gene end was trimmed by 1 base and the J gene end by 0 bases; junction bases not matched to a gene: 2. CDR1 is SGHDN, CDR2 FVKESK, per germline. The CDR3 totals 16 residues.

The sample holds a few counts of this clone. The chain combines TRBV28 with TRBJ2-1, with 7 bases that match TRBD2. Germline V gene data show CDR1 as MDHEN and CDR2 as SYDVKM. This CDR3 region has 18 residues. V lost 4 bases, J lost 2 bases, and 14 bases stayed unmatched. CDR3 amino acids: CASSWRGGGSSPYNEQFF. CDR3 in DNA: TGTGCCAGCAGTTGGCGGGGTGGCGGGAGCTCCCCCTACAATGAGCAGTTCTTC.

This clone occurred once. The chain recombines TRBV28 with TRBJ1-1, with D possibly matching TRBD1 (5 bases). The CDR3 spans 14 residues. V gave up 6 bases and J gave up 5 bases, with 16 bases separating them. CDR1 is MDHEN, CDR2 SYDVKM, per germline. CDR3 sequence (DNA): TGTGCCAGCAGGCATACAGGAGGGAGGACTGAAGCTTTCTTT. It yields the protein CASRHTGGRTEAFF.

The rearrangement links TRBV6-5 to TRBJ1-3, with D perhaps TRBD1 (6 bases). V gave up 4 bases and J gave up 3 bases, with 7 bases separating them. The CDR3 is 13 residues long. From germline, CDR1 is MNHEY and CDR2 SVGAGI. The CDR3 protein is CASSLTGGNTIYF. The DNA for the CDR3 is TGTGCCAGCAGTTTGACAGGTGGAAACACCATATATTTT.

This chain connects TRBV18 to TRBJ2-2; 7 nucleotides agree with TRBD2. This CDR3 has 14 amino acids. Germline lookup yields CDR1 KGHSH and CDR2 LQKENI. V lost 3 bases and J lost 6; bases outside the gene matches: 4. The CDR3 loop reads CASSPHGGAGELFF. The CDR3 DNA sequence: TGTGCCAGCTCACCCCATGGGGGGGCCGGGGAGCTGTTTTTT.

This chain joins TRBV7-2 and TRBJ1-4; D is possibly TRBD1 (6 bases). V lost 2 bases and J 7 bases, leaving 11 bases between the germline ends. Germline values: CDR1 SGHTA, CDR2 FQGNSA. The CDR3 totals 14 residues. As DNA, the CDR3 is TGTGCCAGCAGCTTATCAGGGGTTTTTGAAAAACTGTTTTTT. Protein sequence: CASSLSGVFEKLFF.

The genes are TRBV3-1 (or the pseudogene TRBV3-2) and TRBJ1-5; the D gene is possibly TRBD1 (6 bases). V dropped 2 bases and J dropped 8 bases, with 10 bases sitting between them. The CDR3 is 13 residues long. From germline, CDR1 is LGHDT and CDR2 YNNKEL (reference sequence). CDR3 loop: CASSQLKGEPQHF. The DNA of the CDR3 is TGTGCCAGCAGCCAATTAAAGGGGGAGCCCCAGCATTTT.

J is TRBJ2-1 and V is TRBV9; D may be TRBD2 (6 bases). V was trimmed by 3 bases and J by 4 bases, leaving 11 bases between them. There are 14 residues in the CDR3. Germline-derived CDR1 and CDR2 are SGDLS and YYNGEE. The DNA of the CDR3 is TGTGCCAGCAGCGGACGGACTACTTACAATGAGCAGTTCTTC. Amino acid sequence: CASSGRTTYNEQFF.

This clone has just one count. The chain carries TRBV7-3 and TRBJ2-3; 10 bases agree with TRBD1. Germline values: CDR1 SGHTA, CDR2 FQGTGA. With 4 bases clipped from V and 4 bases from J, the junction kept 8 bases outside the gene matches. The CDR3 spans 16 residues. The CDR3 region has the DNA TGTGCCAGCAGCTACACCCGGGACAGGGGTGCAGATACGCAGTATTTT. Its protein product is CASSYTRDRGADTQYF.

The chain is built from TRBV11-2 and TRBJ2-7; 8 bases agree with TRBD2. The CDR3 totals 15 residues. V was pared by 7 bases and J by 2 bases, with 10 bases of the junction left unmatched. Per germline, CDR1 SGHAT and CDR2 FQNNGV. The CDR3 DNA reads TGTGCCAGCACCCTAGGGAACGGGAGGGCCTACGAGCAGTACTTC. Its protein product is CASTLGNGRAYEQYF.

This chain's CDR3 is CASSSREGLGEQYF. DNA of the CDR3: TGCGCCAGCAGCTCTCGGGAAGGGCTAGGCGAGCAGTACTTC. The V call is TRBV5-1, the J call TRBJ2-7, with D maybe TRBD2 (5 bases). Per germline, CDR1 SGHRS and CDR2 YFSETQ. There are 14 residues in the CDR3. The V and J ends lost 3 bases and 6 bases respectively, with 16 bases between them.

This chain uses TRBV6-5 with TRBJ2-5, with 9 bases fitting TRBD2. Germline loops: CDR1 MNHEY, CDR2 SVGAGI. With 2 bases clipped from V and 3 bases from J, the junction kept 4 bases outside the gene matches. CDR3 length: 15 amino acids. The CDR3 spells CASSYGLAGEETQYF. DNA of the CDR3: TGTGCCAGCAGTTACGGTTTAGCGGGGGAAGAGACCCAGTACTTC.